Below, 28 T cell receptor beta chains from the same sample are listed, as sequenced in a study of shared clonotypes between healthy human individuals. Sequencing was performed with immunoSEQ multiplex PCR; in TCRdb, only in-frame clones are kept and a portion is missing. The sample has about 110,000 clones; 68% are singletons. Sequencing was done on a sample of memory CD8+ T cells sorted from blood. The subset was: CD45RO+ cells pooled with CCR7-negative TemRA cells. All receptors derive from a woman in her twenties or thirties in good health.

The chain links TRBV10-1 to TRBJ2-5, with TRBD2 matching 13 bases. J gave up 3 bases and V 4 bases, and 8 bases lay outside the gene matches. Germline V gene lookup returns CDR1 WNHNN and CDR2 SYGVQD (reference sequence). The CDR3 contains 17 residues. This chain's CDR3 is CASSALQGLAGEETQYF. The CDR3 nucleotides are TGCGCCAGCAGTGCCCTCCAAGGACTAGCGGGAGAAGAGACCCAGTACTTC.

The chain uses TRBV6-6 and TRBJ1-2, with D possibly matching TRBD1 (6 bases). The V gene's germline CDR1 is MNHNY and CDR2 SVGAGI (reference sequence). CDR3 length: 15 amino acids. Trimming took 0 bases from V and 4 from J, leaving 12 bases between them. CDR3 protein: CASSYSSGEGYGYTF. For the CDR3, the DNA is TGTGCCAGCAGTTACTCATCAGGGGAAGGCTATGGCTACACCTTC.

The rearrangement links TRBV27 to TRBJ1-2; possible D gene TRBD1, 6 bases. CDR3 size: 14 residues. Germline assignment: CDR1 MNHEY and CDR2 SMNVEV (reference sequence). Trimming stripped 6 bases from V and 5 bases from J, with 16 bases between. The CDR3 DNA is TGTGCCAGCAGCTCCCAGGGGTTCTTGTATGGCTACACCTTC. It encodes CASSSQGFLYGYTF.

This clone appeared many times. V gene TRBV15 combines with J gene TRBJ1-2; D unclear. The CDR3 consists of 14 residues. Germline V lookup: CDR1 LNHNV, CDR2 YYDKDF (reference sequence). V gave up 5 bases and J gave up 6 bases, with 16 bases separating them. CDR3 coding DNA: TGTGCCACCAGCGTAGGACGGGAAATCCATGGCTACACCTTC. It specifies CATSVGREIHGYTF.

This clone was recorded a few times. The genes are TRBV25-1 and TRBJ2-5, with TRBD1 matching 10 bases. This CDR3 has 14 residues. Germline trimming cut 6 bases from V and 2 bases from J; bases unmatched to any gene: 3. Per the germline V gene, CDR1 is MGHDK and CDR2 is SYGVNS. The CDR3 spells CASSPGQGQETQYF. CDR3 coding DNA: TGTGCCAGCAGCCCGGGACAGGGGCAAGAGACCCAGTACTTC.

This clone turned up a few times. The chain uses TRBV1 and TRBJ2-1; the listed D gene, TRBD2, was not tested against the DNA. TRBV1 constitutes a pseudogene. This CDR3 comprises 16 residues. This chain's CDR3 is CTSSQDAGSLYNEQFF. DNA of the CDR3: TGCACCAGCAGCCAAGACGCCGGTTCCCTCTACAATGAGCAGTTCTTC.

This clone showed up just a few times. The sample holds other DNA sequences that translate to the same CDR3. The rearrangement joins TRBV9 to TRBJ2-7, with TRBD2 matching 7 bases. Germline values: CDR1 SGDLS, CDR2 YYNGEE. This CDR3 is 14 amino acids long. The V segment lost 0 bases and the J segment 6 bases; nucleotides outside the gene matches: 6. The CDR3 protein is CASSVGGGSGEQYF. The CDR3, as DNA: TGTGCCAGCAGCGTAGGTGGCGGGAGCGGCGAGCAGTACTTC. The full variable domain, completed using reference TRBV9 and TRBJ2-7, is DSGVTQTPKHLITATGQRVTLRCSPRSGDLSVYWYQQSLDQGLQFLIQYYNGEERAKGNILERFSAQQFPDLHSELNLSSLELGDSALYFCASSVGGGSGEQYFGPGTRLTVT.

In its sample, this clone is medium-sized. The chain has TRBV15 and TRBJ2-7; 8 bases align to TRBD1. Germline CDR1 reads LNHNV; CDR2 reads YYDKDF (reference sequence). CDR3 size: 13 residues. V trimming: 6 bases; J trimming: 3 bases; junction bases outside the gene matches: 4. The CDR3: CATSTGQGYEQYF. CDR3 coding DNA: TGTGCCACCAGTACAGGACAGGGCTACGAGCAGTACTTC.

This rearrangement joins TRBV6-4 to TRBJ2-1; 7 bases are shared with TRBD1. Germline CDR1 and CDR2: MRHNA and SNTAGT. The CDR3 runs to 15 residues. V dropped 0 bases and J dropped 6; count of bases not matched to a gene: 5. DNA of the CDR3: TGTGCCAGCAGTGACTCTTCGGGACAGCCCAATGAGCAGTTCTTC. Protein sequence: CASSDSSGQPNEQFF.

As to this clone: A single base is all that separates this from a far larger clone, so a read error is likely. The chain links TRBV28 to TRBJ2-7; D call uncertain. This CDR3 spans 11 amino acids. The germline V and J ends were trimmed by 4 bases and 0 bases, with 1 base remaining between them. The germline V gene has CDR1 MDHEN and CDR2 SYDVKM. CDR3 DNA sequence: TGTGCCAGCAGTTACTCCTACGAGCAGTACTTC. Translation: CASSYSYEQYF.

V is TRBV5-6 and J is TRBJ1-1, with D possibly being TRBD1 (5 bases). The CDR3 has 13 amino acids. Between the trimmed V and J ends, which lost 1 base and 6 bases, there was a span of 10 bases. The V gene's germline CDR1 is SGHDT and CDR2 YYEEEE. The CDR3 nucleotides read TGTGCCAGCAGCTTGTGGGGCGTTTCTGAAGCTTTCTTT. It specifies CASSLWGVSEAFF.

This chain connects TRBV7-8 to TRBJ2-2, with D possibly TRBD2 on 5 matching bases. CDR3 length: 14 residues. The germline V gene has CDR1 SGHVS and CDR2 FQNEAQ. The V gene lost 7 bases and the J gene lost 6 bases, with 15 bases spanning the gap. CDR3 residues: CASTLREGPGELFF. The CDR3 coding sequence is TGTGCCAGCACCCTCCGGGAAGGGCCCGGGGAGCTGTTTTTT.

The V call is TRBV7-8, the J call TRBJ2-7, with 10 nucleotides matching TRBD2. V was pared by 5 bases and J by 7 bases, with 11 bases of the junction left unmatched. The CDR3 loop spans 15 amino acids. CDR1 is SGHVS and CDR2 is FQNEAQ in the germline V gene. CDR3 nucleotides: TGTGCCAGCAGCCAAGATCACGGGACTAGCGATGAGCAGTACTTC. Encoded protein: CASSQDHGTSDEQYF.

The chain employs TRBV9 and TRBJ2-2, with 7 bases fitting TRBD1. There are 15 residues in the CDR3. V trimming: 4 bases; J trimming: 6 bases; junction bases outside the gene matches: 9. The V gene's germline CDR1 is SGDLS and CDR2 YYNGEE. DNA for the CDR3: TGTGCCAGCAGCCCGAGGGATGACAGGGCCGGGGAGCTGTTTTTT. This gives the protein CASSPRDDRAGELFF.

CDR3 residues: CASRPKTSGNTEAFF. As DNA, the CDR3 is TGTGCCAGCAGACCGAAAACGTCCGGGAACACTGAAGCTTTCTTT. The chain couples TRBV6-4 to TRBJ1-1; D gene uncertain. The CDR3 is made up of 15 amino acids. Germline V gives CDR1 MRHNA, CDR2 SNTAGT. V gave up 6 bases and J gave up 1 base, with 15 bases separating them.

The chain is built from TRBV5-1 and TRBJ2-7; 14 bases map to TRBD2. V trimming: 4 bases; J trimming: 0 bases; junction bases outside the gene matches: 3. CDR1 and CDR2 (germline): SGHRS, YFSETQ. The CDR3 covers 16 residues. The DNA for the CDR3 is TGCGCCAGCAGCACCGGGACTAGCGGGGGCTCCTACGAGCAGTACTTC. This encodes CASSTGTSGGSYEQYF. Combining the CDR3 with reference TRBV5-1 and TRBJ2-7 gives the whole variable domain KAGVTQTPRYLIKTRGQQVTLSCSPISGHRSVSWYQQTPGQGLQFLFEYFSETQRNKGNFPGRFSGRQFSNSRSEMNVSTLELGDSALYLCASSTGTSGGSYEQYFGPGTRLTVT.

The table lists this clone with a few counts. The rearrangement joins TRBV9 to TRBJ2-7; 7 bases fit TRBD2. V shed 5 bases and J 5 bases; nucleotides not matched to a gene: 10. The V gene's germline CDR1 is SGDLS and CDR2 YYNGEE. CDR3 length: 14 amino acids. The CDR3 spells CASSRSGKLDEQYF. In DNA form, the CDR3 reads TGTGCCAGCAGTCGCAGCGGGAAACTTGACGAGCAGTACTTC.

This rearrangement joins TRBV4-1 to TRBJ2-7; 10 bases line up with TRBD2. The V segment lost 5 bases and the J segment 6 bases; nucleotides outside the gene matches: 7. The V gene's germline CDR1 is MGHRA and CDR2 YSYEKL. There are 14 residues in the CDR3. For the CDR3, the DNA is TGCGCCAGCAGCTCTCCGGGACTAGCGCGCGAGCAGTACTTC. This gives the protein CASSSPGLAREQYF.

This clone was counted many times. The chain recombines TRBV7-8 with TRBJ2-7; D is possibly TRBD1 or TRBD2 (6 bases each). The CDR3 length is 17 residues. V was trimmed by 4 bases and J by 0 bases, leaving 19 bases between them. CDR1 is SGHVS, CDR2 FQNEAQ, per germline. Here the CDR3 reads CASSSEGRGDISYEQYF. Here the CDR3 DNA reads TGTGCCAGCAGCTCGGAGGGGAGAGGGGACATCTCCTACGAGCAGTACTTC.

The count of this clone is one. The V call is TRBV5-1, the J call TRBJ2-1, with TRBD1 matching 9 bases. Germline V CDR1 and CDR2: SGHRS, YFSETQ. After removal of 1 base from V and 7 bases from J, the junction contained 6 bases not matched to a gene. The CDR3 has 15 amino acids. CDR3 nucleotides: TGCGCCAGCAGCTTGTTCGGACAGGGGAATAATGAGCAGTTCTTC. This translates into CASSLFGQGNNEQFF.

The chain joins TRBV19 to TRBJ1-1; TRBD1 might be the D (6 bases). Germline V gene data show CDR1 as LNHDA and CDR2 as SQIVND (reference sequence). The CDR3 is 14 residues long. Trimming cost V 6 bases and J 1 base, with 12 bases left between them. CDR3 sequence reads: CASSIAGENTEAFF. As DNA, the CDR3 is TGTGCCAGTAGCATCGCAGGGGAGAACACTGAAGCTTTCTTT.

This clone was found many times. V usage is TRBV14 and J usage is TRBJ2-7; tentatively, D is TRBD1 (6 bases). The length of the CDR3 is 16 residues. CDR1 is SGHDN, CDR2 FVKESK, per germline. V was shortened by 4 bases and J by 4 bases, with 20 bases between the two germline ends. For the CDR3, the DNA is TGTGCCAGCAGCCCCATGATGGCAGGGGACGAATACGAGCAGTACTTC. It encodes CASSPMMAGDEYEQYF. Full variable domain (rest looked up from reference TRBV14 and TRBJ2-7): EAGVTQFPSHSVIEKGQTVTLRCDPISGHDNLYWYRRVMGKEIKFLLHFVKESKQDESGMPNNRFLAERTGGTYSTLKVQPAELEDSGVYFCASSPMMAGDEYEQYFGPGTRLTVT.

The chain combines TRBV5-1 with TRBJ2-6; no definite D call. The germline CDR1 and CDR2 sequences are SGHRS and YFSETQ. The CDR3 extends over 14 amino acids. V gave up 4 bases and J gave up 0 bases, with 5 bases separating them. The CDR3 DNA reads TGCGCCAGCAGCCATGGCTCTGGGGCCAACGTCCTGACTTTC. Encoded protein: CASSHGSGANVLTF. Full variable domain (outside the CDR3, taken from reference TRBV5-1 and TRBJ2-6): KAGVTQTPRYLIKTRGQQVTLSCSPISGHRSVSWYQQTPGQGLQFLFEYFSETQRNKGNFPGRFSGRQFSNSRSEMNVSTLELGDSALYLCASSHGSGANVLTFGAGSRLTVL.

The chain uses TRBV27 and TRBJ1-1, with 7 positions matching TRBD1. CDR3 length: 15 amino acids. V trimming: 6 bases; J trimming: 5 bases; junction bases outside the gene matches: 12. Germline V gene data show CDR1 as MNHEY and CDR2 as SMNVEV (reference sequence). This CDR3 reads CASSGYPTGRTEAFF. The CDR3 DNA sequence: TGTGCCAGCAGCGGATATCCGACAGGGAGGACTGAAGCTTTCTTT.

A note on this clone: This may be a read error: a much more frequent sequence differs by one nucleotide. The CDR3 region is CANSDGEGSNSEAFF. In DNA, the CDR3 is TGTGCCAACAGTGACGGAGAGGGCAGTAACTCTGAAGCTTTCTTT. The chain has TRBV6-4 and TRBJ1-1; no reliable D call. Germline V lookup: CDR1 MRHNA, CDR2 SNTAGT. There are 15 residues in the CDR3.

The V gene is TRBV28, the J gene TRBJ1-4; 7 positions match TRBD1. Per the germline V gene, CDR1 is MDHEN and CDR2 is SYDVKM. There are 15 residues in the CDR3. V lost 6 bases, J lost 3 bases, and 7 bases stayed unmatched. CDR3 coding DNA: TGTGCCAGCAGAGACAGGGTAGATGCTAATGAAAAACTGTTTTTT. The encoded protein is CASRDRVDANEKLFF.

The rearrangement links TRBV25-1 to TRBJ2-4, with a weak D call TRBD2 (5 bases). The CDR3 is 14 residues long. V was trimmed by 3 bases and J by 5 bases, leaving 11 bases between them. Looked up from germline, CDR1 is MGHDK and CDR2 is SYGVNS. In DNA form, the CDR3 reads TGTGCCAGCAGTGAGTCGGGATCCGAAAACATTCAGTACTTC. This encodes CASSESGSENIQYF.

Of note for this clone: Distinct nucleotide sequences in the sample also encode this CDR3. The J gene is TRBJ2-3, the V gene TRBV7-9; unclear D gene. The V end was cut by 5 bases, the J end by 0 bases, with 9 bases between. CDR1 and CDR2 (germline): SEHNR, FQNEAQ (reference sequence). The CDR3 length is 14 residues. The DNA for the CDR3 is TGTGCCAGCAGCCTCGTGCTAAGCACAGATACGCAGTATTTT. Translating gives CASSLVLSTDTQYF. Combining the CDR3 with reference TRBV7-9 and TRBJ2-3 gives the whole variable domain DTGVSQNPRHKITKRGQNVTFRCDPISEHNRLYWYRQTLGQGPEFLTYFQNEAQLEKSRLLSDRFSAERPKGSFSTLEIQRTEQGDSAMYLCASSLVLSTDTQYFGPGTRLTVL.